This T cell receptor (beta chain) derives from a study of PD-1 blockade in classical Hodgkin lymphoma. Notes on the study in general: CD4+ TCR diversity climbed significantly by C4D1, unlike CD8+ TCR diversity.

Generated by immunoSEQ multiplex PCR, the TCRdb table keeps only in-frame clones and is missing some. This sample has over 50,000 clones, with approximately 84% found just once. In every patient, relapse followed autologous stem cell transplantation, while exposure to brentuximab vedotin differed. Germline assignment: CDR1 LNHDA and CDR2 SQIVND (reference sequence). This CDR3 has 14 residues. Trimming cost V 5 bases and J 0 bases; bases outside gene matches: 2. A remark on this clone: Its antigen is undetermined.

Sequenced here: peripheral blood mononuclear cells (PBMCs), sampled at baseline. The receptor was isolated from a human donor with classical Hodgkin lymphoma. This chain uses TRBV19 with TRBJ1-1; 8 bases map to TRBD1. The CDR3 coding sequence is TGTGCCAGTAGTGACAGGGGTATGAACACTGAAGCTTTCTTT. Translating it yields CASSDRGMNTEAFF.